Detailed here is one T cell receptor (beta chain). Its antigen is still unknown. No clone much larger than this one lies a single base away; base qualities are absent. The data were taken from a study of T cell responses to AZD1222 COVID-19 vaccine listed by TCRdb under 2021. For context, the study as a whole: A total of about 240 trial participants underwent TCR sequencing, of whom about 210 received two doses of AZD1222 and about 25 received two doses of the MenACWY control vaccine. Trial participants were enrolled into age subgroups of 18-55, 56-69 and 70-plus years, which contained around 140, 26 and 57 TCR-sequenced participants, respectively.

The CDR3 regions of human TCRbeta chains were analyzed by immunosequencing. In the original analysis: Repertoire TCRs were checked for matches against a reference library of SARS-CoV-2-specific TCRs that had been generated using the MIRA antigen-specificity platform. Breadth was defined as the fraction of unique TCRs that were SARS-CoV-2-associated, and depth was defined as the fraction of total T cells that were SARS-CoV-2-associated. Using the MIRA data, each spike-specific TCR was mapped to the spike region that the TCR reacts to and placed in a CD4 or CD8 class. Log10-transformed breadth and depth values were compared by one-way ANOVA with Sidak's multiple comparisons tests. What TCRdb holds here is the immuneACCESS table cut down to in-frame rearrangements. Part of the clones is not present; checked against another copy, under half of the missing clones reflect an unresolved V gene, and the others are unexplained. That table furnishes V, J and clone size, whereas the DNA furnished D and trimming. The sample profile shows over 85,000 clones; roughly 89% of them were found once. Approximately 5% of the sample comes from the top ten.

The time point label of this sample denotes: about 28 days (+/-7) after the second vaccine dose. AZD1222 recipients given second doses at about 4 weeks or at about 12 weeks were pooled, since spike-specific TCR depth and breadth were not found to differ between the two schedules. The vaccinee samples were drawn from two UK trials, COV001 and COV002, one of which was a single-blind randomized controlled phase 2/3 trial testing AZD1222 (ChAdOx1 nCoV-19) in healthy adults. For TCRbeta chain sequencing, PBMC samples from trial participants were taken at day 0 and at day 28 after the second dose. Measured from the cysteine to the phenylalanine, the CDR3 is 14 residues long. Solely the CDR3 DNA is kept, with 42 bases framed from the first base. CDR1 and CDR2 were assigned from the germline V gene as SGHRS and YFSETQ. V drops 0 bases and J drops 3 bases, leaving 9 bases in between. The paper as a whole reports these results and caveats: After two AZD1222 doses, spike-specific TCR breadth and depth were significantly higher than at day 0 and than in MenACWY recipients. Participants were mostly white British, with more females than males. The authors suggested clonal diversity may have been underestimated. Reportedly, almost half of the unique spike-specific TCRs recognized epitopes lying outside the regions that are mutated in the B.1.351 and B.1.1.7 variants. Conclusions about previously exposed vaccinees were limited because only six AZD1222 recipients were SARS-CoV-2 seropositive at baseline. Because no day 14 peak-response samples were available, repertoires were characterized only after the peak T cell response. The 56-69-year group was small, and its depth increase did not reach significance, likely because of low power. CD4 TCRs associated with the vaccine covered the entire spike protein, and the dominant responses were in regions 160-218 and 743-854.

The receptor comes from an adult who received the AZD1222 COVID-19 vaccine. This chain is built from TRBV5-1 and TRBJ2-5; there is no confident call for the D gene. The specimen was peripheral blood, collected 28 days after the second AZD1222 dose. The DNA sequence follows: TGCGCCAGCAGCTTGGTCCCCGGTAAAGAGACCCAGTACTTC. Translated, this is CASSLVPGKETQYF.